Below, 13 T cell receptor beta chains from the same sample are listed, as sequenced in a study of T cell repertoires in cytomegalovirus infection. No antigen has been identified for these receptors. TCRdb used MiXCR to reprocess the reads, holding one entry per CDR3 protein. The data show some 500,000 distinct CDR3 sequences, around two fifths seen once. Specimen: cultured PBMCs, collected from culture after CMV antigen stimulation. The receptor source for this set is a human donor in good health (CMV status not recorded). Some clones in this sample may be carry-over from other donors' samples.

The chain employs TRBV7-6 and TRBJ2-1; D is possibly TRBD1 (5 bases). This CDR3 region has 15 residues. Trimming removed 3 bases from V and 7 bases from J, with 16 bases in between. CDR1 is SGHVS and CDR2 is FNYEAQ in the germline V gene. The CDR3 here is CASSFRQGFANEQFF. CDR3 bases: TGTGCCAGCAGCTTTCGGCAGGGTTTTGCAAATGAGCAGTTCTTC.

J is TRBJ2-2 and V is TRBV7-6; the match to TRBD1 covers 9 bases. Germline V gene data show CDR1 as SGHVS and CDR2 as FNYEAQ. The CDR3 runs to 19 residues. V shed 4 bases and J 0 bases; nucleotides not matched to a gene: 12. The CDR3 here is CASSSGQGERVANTGELFF. The DNA of the CDR3 is TGTGCCAGCAGCTCGGGACAGGGAGAGAGGGTCGCGAACACCGGGGAGCTGTTTTTT.

V usage is TRBV10-3 and J usage is TRBJ2-3; 7 nucleotides match TRBD2. Germline loops: CDR1 ENHRY, CDR2 SYGVKD. CDR3 length: 17 residues. With 6 bases clipped from V and 1 base from J, the junction kept 13 bases outside the gene matches. The CDR3 DNA sequence: TGTGCCATCAGGAACTCTAGCGGCAACCTAGGCACAGATACGCAGTATTTT. Translation gives CAIRNSSGNLGTDTQYF.

The count of this clonotype is one. This chain links TRBV6-1 with TRBJ2-5; unclear D gene. From germline, CDR1 is MNHNS and CDR2 SASEGT. The CDR3 has 14 residues. The germline V and J ends were trimmed by 5 bases and 1 base, with 11 bases remaining between them. CDR3 in amino acids: CASSSYLSQETQYF. CDR3 in DNA: TGTGCCAGCAGTAGCTATTTAAGCCAAGAGACCCAGTACTTC.

This clonotype was seen only a few times. The V gene is TRBV7-2, the J gene TRBJ2-1; TRBD2 aligns across 12 bases. The length of the CDR3 is 16 residues. Germline loops: CDR1 SGHTA, CDR2 FQGNSA. Trimming took 6 bases from V and 4 from J; bases not matched to a gene: 7. The CDR3 sequence: CASRPPTSGGYNEQFF. As DNA, the CDR3 is TGTGCCAGCAGACCACCGACTAGCGGGGGTTACAATGAGCAGTTCTTC.

V and J are TRBV10-3 and TRBJ1-1, with D unresolved. The V end lost 7 bases, the J end lost 2 bases, and 11 bases lay between the germline ends. This CDR3 has 13 amino acids. CDR1 and CDR2 from the germline V gene are ENHRY and SYGVKD. The CDR3 coding sequence is TGTGCCATCACCCCCGAACGAAACACTGAAGCTTTCTTT. Translated: CAITPERNTEAFF.

V is TRBV2 and J is TRBJ1-6; unclear D gene. The CDR3 has 16 residues. Germline loops: CDR1 SNHLY, CDR2 FYNNEI. V lost 6 bases and J 7 bases, leaving 19 bases between the germline ends. Here the CDR3 reads CASSAQTPSLNSPLHF. For the CDR3, the DNA is TGTGCCAGCAGCGCTCAGACACCCTCCCTGAATTCACCCCTCCACTTT.

The chain combines TRBV12-3 or TRBV12-4 with TRBJ1-2; 9 nucleotides agree with TRBD1. With 2 bases clipped from V and 9 bases from J, the junction kept 4 bases outside the gene matches. The CDR3 totals 13 residues. CDR3 in amino acids: CASSLQTGGRYTF. The DNA of the CDR3 is TGTGCCAGCAGTTTACAGACAGGGGGTCGCTACACCTTC.

The chain has TRBV18 and TRBJ1-2; D may be TRBD1 (5 bases). The CDR3 has 17 amino acids. Germline V gives CDR1 KGHSH, CDR2 LQKENI. V gave up 7 bases and J gave up 8 bases, with 29 bases separating them. CDR3 bases: TGTGCCAGCTTCGCCTCCCGCTCTACCGACAGCCAATACGGCTACACCTTC. It is translated as CASFASRSTDSQYGYTF. Using reference TRBV18 and TRBJ1-2 for the parts outside the CDR3, the full variable domain is NAGVMQNPRHLVRRRGQEARLRCSPMKGHSHVYWYRQLPEEGLKFMVYLQKENIIDESGMPKERFSAEFPKEGPSILRIQQVVRGDSAAYFCASFASRSTDSQYGYTFGSGTRLTVV.

The chain combines TRBV3-1 with TRBJ2-4; D is unresolved. With 4 bases removed from V and 8 bases from J, the gap between germline ends came to 15 bases. Germline CDR1 reads LGHDT; CDR2 reads YNNKEL (reference sequence). The CDR3 has 14 residues. The CDR3 DNA reads as TGTGCCAGCAGCCTCGCATGGGCCAGCGACATTCAGTACTTC. As protein: CASSLAWASDIQYF.

This clonotype has a handful of counts. This sequence joins TRBV25-1 and TRBJ2-3; 7 bases are shared with TRBD1. The junction had 7 bases not matched to a gene; V was cut back by 9 bases and J by 4 bases. Germline values: CDR1 MGHDK, CDR2 SYGVNS. The CDR3 extends over 13 amino acids. CDR3 loop: CASKKTGADTQYF. DNA of the CDR3: TGTGCCAGTAAAAAAACAGGGGCAGATACGCAGTATTTT.

The J gene is TRBJ1-6, the V gene TRBV5-4; D remains ambiguous. The germline V gene has CDR1 SGHNT and CDR2 YYREEE (reference sequence). With 1 base removed from V and 0 bases from J, the gap between germline ends came to 11 bases. The CDR3 length is 17 residues. CDR3 sequence: CASSLSLPSSYNSPLHF. CDR3 sequence (DNA): TGTGCCAGCAGCTTGAGTCTTCCTAGCTCCTATAATTCACCCCTCCACTTT.

Only a few counts were recorded for this clonotype. The rearrangement uses TRBV7-2 and TRBJ2-7; D ambiguous. Trimming removed 0 bases at V and 5 bases at J, with 8 bases between. The CDR3 sequence is 13 residues long. The germline V gene encodes CDR1 SGHTA and CDR2 FQGNSA. For the CDR3, the DNA is TGTGCCAGCAGCTTAGCTCCCAGAGACGAGCAGTACTTC. This encodes CASSLAPRDEQYF.